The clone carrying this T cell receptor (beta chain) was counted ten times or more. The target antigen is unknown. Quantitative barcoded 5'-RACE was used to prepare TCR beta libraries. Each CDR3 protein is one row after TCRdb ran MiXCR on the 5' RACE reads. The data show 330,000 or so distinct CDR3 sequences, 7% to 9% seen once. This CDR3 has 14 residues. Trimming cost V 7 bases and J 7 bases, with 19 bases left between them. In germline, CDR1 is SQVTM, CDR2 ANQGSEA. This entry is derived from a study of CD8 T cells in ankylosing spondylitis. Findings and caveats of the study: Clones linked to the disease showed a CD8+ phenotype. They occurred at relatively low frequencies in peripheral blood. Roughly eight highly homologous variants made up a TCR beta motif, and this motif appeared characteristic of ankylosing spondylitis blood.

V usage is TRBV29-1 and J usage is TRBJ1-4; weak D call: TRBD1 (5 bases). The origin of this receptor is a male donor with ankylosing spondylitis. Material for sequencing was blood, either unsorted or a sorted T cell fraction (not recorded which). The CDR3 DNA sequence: TGCAGCGGATCCCAAACGGGGCGAGGTGAAAAACTGTTTTTT. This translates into CSGSQTGRGEKLFF.